The sequence of this TCR beta chain was determined in a study of shared clonotypes between healthy human individuals. Notes on the study in general: Relative to their counterparts shared across all four donors, non-shared clonotypes exhibited diminished generation probabilities. Rarefaction gave evidence that sorted-subset sequencing remained incomplete despite large depth.

With regard to this clone: Its antigen is not known.

This CDR3 has 15 residues. Germline V gene lookup returns CDR1 SGHNT and CDR2 YYREEE (reference sequence). Trimming took 5 bases from V and 2 from J, leaving 16 bases between them. The assay was immunoSEQ multiplex PCR, and TCRdb's table has in-frame clones only and misses some. The repertoire holds some 2,000,000 clones, with 85% to 95% as singletons. V and J are TRBV5-4 and TRBJ2-5, with a weak D call TRBD1 (6 bases). Sequenced input: naive CD4+ T cells sorted from blood. Subset denoted: CD45RA+ positively selected. The receptor was isolated from a man aged 18-30 years in good health. The CDR3 DNA reads TGTGCCAGCAGACTCCCTGGGACAAAGCAAGAGACCCAGTACTTC. Translating it yields CASRLPGTKQETQYF.